The T cell receptor beta chain described here comes from a study of blood T cell repertoires in COVID-19. Across the whole study: From the United States, Italy and Spain came samples of acute and convalescent COVID-19. Nucleic acid was either cDNA or gDNA, and it came from T cells, B-cell-depleted T cells, or PBMCs.

Some clones are missing from TCRdb's copy, which holds only in-frame ones; the method was immunoSEQ multiplex PCR. The sample has 250,000 to 350,000 clones; approximately 90% are singletons. This CDR3 contains 15 residues. Looked up from germline, CDR1 is SGDLS and CDR2 is YYNGEE. The ends were cut back, 0 bases at V and 0 bases at J, with 7 bases in the middle. The sequence was collected from a man between 18 and 29 years old with active or convalescent COVID-19. Sample: peripheral blood. The chain carries TRBV9 and TRBJ2-1; D unresolved. In DNA, the CDR3 is TGTGCCAGCAGCGTAGTGGAGAGCTCCTACAATGAGCAGTTCTTC. It is translated as CASSVVESSYNEQFF.